This passage covers 17 T cell receptor beta chains from one sample sequenced in a study of T cell responses to AZD1222 COVID-19 vaccine. Clones were sequenced by immunoSEQ multiplex PCR, and TCRdb holds only the in-frame ones, with some missing. This sample has tens of thousands of clones, with 75% to 95% found just once. Here the sequenced sample was peripheral blood, taken on day 0 of MenACWY control vaccination. The source is an adult in good health.

The chain couples TRBV20-1 to TRBJ2-7; D is perhaps TRBD1 (6 bases). This CDR3 region has 11 residues. CDR1 and CDR2 from the germline V gene are DFQATT and SNEGSKA (reference sequence). Deletions cut 6 bases from V and 9 bases from J, with 15 bases between. CDR3 region: CSANQGFVQYF. The CDR3 DNA reads as TGCAGTGCCAATCAGGGGTTTGTGCAGTACTTC.

This chain joins TRBV25-1 and TRBJ1-1, with D hard to call. V was pared by 7 bases and J by 1 base, with 4 bases between. The germline gives CDR1 MGHDK, CDR2 SYGVNS. The CDR3 has 11 amino acids. The CDR3 reads CASIRNTEAFF. The CDR3 DNA is TGTGCCAGCATCAGGAACACTGAAGCTTTCTTT.

The rearrangement joins TRBV4-1 to TRBJ2-7, with a tentative D call TRBD2 (6 bases). The V end lost 3 bases, the J end lost 6 bases, and 18 bases lay between the germline ends. From germline, CDR1 is MGHRA and CDR2 YSYEKL. This CDR3 spans 15 amino acids. The CDR3 loop is CASSQETGLASEQYF. CDR3 nucleotides: TGCGCCAGCAGCCAGGAAACGGGACTGGCCTCCGAGCAGTACTTC.

The rearrangement links TRBV4-1 to TRBJ1-6, with D maybe TRBD1 (5 bases). Per germline, CDR1 MGHRA and CDR2 YSYEKL. The ends were cut back, 2 bases at V and 5 bases at J, with 19 bases in the middle. There are 18 residues in the CDR3. CDR3 DNA: TGCGCCAGCAGCCAATTTCTCCCGGTCCTGGGGGATAATTCACCCCTCCACTTT. Encoded protein: CASSQFLPVLGDNSPLHF.

This chain links TRBV6-5 with TRBJ1-5; no definite D call. With 6 bases removed from V and 5 bases from J, the gap between germline ends came to 17 bases. The germline V gene encodes CDR1 MNHEY and CDR2 SVGAGI. The CDR3 has 15 amino acids. The DNA of the CDR3 is TGTGCCAGCAGGGAGCGTTCGGGAGGCCATCAGCCCCAGCATTTT. Translated: CASRERSGGHQPQHF.

This clone showed up just a few times. The chain joins TRBV6-2 or TRBV6-3 to TRBJ2-7; perhaps TRBD1 as D (5 bases). The V gene lost 6 bases and the J gene lost 4 bases, with 10 bases spanning the gap. CDR1 and CDR2 (germline): MNHEY, SVGEGT. CDR3 length: 12 residues. The CDR3 reads CASSHDRYEQYF. CDR3 nucleotides: TGTGCCAGCAGCCACGACAGATACGAGCAGTACTTC.

The J gene is TRBJ2-5, the V gene TRBV6-5; D is perhaps TRBD1 (6 bases). Trimming stripped 6 bases from V and 2 bases from J, with 13 bases between. CDR1 and CDR2 from the germline V gene are MNHEY and SVGAGI. The CDR3 is 14 residues long. The DNA of the CDR3 is TGTGCCAGCAGACTTAGTCAGGGGCAAGAGACCCAGTACTTC. It specifies CASRLSQGQETQYF.

The V and J genes are TRBV3-1 (or the pseudogene TRBV3-2) and TRBJ2-2; D not certain. The germline V gene encodes CDR1 LGHDT and CDR2 YNNKEL (reference sequence). CDR3 length equals 14 residues. Trimming removed 0 bases from V and 6 bases from J, with 8 bases in between. Here the CDR3 reads CASSQDTVPGELFF. Here the CDR3 DNA reads TGTGCCAGCAGCCAAGATACGGTACCCGGGGAGCTGTTTTTT.

The V gene is TRBV4-3, the J gene TRBJ1-4; D may be TRBD1 (5 bases). In germline, CDR1 is LGHNA, CDR2 YSLEER. CDR3 length: 17 amino acids. V lost 8 bases, J lost 0 bases, and 19 bases lay in between. CDR3 nucleotides: TGCGCCAGCTCGAGACAGATAGGGAGCACAACTAATGAAAAACTGTTTTTT. Residues: CASSRQIGSTTNEKLFF.

The chain is built from TRBV28 and TRBJ1-4; 9 bases line up with TRBD1. The CDR3 sequence is 14 residues long. With 3 bases clipped from V and 8 bases from J, the junction kept 4 bases outside the gene matches. Looked up from germline, CDR1 is MDHEN and CDR2 is SYDVKM. CDR3 DNA: TGTGCCAGCAGTTTTTTTGGGACAGGGGAAAAACTGTTTTTT. Translated, it gives CASSFFGTGEKLFF.

The chain couples TRBV6-5 to TRBJ1-2, with D hard to call. V lost 7 bases, J lost 2 bases, and 11 bases lay in between. The CDR3 is 13 residues long. Germline values: CDR1 MNHEY, CDR2 SVGAGI. The CDR3 DNA sequence: TGTGCCAGCATGGTAGACATGAACTATGGCTACACCTTC. Translated: CASMVDMNYGYTF.

CDR3 loop: CATSKGKQSNQPQHF. DNA for the CDR3: TGTGCCACCAGCAAGGGTAAACAGAGCAATCAGCCCCAGCATTTT. This chain connects TRBV15 to TRBJ1-5; D remains ambiguous. V was clipped by 4 bases and J by 1 base, with 11 bases between them. Germline CDR1 reads LNHNV; CDR2 reads YYDKDF (reference sequence). The CDR3 extends over 15 amino acids.

The V call is TRBV3-1 (or the pseudogene TRBV3-2), the J call TRBJ1-1; weak D call: TRBD1 (6 bases). The CDR3 is 16 amino acids. Germline-derived CDR1 and CDR2 are LGHDT and YNNKEL (reference sequence). V lost 8 bases and J 5 bases, leaving 24 bases between the germline ends. The CDR3 bases are TGTGCCAGCCGCAGGAGGGGGGGCCTTCAGGGGACTGAAGCTTTCTTT. Translation gives CASRRRGGLQGTEAFF.

The rearrangement uses TRBV5-1 and TRBJ1-4, with TRBD1 as a possible D gene (5 bases). The CDR3 is made up of 17 amino acids. Germline V CDR1 and CDR2: SGHRS, YFSETQ. Deletions cut 4 bases from V and 0 bases from J, with 16 bases between. The CDR3 bases are TGCGCCAGCAGCCCTGGGGCCCACTCTACAACTAATGAAAAACTGTTTTTT. Translated: CASSPGAHSTTNEKLFF.

V gene TRBV11-2 combines with J gene TRBJ1-1; D remains unclear. The germline CDR1 and CDR2 sequences are SGHAT and FQNNGV. CDR3 length: 15 amino acids. Trimming took 3 bases from V and 5 from J, leaving 16 bases between them. The CDR3 DNA follows: TGTGCCAGCAGCTTGGAATGGGTACCGGGGACTGAAGCTTTCTTT. It translates to CASSLEWVPGTEAFF. The full variable domain, completed using reference TRBV11-2 and TRBJ1-1, is EAGVAQSPRYKIIEKRQSVAFWCNPISGHATLYWYQQILGQGPKLLIQFQNNGVVDDSQLPKDRFSAERLKGVDSTLKIQPAKLEDSAVYLCASSLEWVPGTEAFFGQGTRLTVV.

The gene calls are TRBV18 and TRBJ2-3; 7 positions agree with TRBD1. The CDR3 totals 15 residues. J was trimmed by 5 bases and V by 0 bases; bases with no gene match: 5. Germline-derived CDR1 and CDR2 are KGHSH and LQKENI. In DNA, the CDR3 is TGTGCCAGCTCACCACCGTCAGGGGGTGGAGATACGCAGTATTTT. Encoded protein: CASSPPSGGGDTQYF.

The V call is TRBV5-6, the J call TRBJ2-1; TRBD2 aligns across 7 bases. This CDR3 has 15 amino acids. From germline, CDR1 is SGHDT and CDR2 YYEEEE. After removal of 4 bases from V and 0 bases from J, the junction contained 4 bases not matched to a gene. DNA of the CDR3: TGTGCCAGCAGCCCGACGGGAGGCTCCTACAATGAGCAGTTCTTC. Translation gives CASSPTGGSYNEQFF.